The text below deals with one T cell receptor (beta chain). Researchers built TCR beta libraries using quantitative 5'-RACE with molecular barcodes. MiXCR, run by TCRdb on the 5' RACE reads, gives a single entry per CDR3 protein. The table shows under 450,000 distinct CDR3 sequences, with around 20% occurring only once. With 0 bases removed from V and 7 bases from J, the gap between germline ends came to 13 bases. Germline V lookup: CDR1 MNHNS, CDR2 SASEGT. There are 15 residues in the CDR3. The record originates from a study of CD8 T cells in ankylosing spondylitis. Material: blood, either unsorted or a sorted T cell fraction (not recorded which). This TCR derives from a male donor with ankylosing spondylitis or in good health (not recorded which). The chain combines TRBV6-1 with TRBJ1-5; D uncertain. This CDR3 is CASSEAATLGQPQHF. The CDR3 region has the DNA TGTGCCAGCAGTGAAGCGGCCACCTTGGGGCAGCCCCAGCATTTT.